Shown below are 8 T cell receptor beta chains from a single sample sequenced in a study of memory B cells and T cells in multiple sclerosis. Antigens of these TCRs are unknown. TCRdb's table, derived via immunoSEQ multiplex PCR, lists solely in-frame clones and lacks some. The table has over 10,000 clones, around four fifths seen once. Separate sequencing covered autoproliferating (CFSE-dim) and non-proliferating (CFSE-high) T cells from stimulus-free culture. Replicate wells were pooled after approximately seven days of stimulus-free culture of 5x10^7 CFSE-labeled PBMCs. Sequencing was done on a sample of PBMCs from blood kept in culture. These receptors all stem from a human donor with multiple sclerosis.

The rearrangement links TRBV7-6 to TRBJ2-7, with D maybe TRBD2 (5 bases). Germline CDR1 SGHVS, CDR2 FNYEAQ. The CDR3 spans 12 residues. Trimming removed 3 bases at V and 7 bases at J, with 10 bases between. This chain's CDR3 is CASSFPSGEQYF. As DNA, the CDR3 is TGTGCCAGCAGCTTTCCATCGGGAGAGCAGTACTTC.

The chain is built from TRBV6-1 and TRBJ2-1; 8 nucleotides match TRBD1. Germline-derived CDR1 and CDR2 are MNHNS and SASEGT. CDR3 length equals 15 residues. The ends lost 6 bases at V and 4 bases at J; junction bases unmatched: 8. CDR3 residues: CASRYDRGAYNEQFF. DNA of the CDR3: TGTGCCAGCAGATACGACAGGGGCGCGTACAATGAGCAGTTCTTC.

The CDR3 DNA follows: TGTGCCAGTTCGGTCCTTGAGGGCACAGATACGCAGTATTTT. As protein: CASSVLEGTDTQYF. The chain employs TRBV6-5 and TRBJ2-3; D is unresolved. V lost 9 bases, J lost 1 base, and 14 bases lay in between. The CDR3 covers 14 residues. In germline, CDR1 is MNHEY, CDR2 SVGAGI.

The chain joins TRBV10-3 to TRBJ1-5; a weak D match, TRBD1 (6 bases). Looked up from germline, CDR1 is ENHRY and CDR2 is SYGVKD. The CDR3 loop spans 15 amino acids. The ends were cut back, 0 bases at V and 2 bases at J, with 8 bases in the middle. The CDR3, as DNA: TGTGCCATCAGTGAGTCTCCAGGGGGCAATCAGCCCCAGCATTTT. It yields the protein CAISESPGGNQPQHF.

The chain is built from TRBV11-3 and TRBJ2-3; D call uncertain. V lost 2 bases and J lost 4, with 7 bases in between. Looked up from germline, CDR1 is SGHNT and CDR2 is YENEEA. This CDR3 is built from 13 residues. The CDR3 nucleotides are TGTGCCAGCAGCTTATCGTCCTCAGATACGCAGTATTTT. Its protein product is CASSLSSSDTQYF. The full variable domain, rest sourced from reference TRBV11-3 and TRBJ2-3, is EAGVVQSPRYKIIEKKQPVAFWCNPISGHNTLYWYLQNLGQGPELLIRYENEEAVDDSQLPKDRFSAERLKGVDSTLKIQPAELGDSAVYLCASSLSSSDTQYFGPGTRLTVL.

A word on this clone: The junction and the germline gene differ at one end; a read error may be behind it. V usage is TRBV2 and J usage is TRBJ2-7, with TRBD1 matching 8 bases. The germline V gene encodes CDR1 SNHLY and CDR2 FYNNEI. The CDR3 covers 14 residues. In DNA form, the CDR3 reads TGTGCCGGCAGGACAGGGAGCGGTTCCTACGAGCAGTACTTC. As protein: CAGRTGSGSYEQYF. The full variable domain, rest sourced from reference TRBV2 and TRBJ2-7, is EPEVTQTPSHQVTQMGQEVILRCVPISNHLYFYWYRQILGQKVEFLVSFYNNEISEKSEIFDDQFSVERPDGSNFTLKIRSTKLEDSAMYFCAGRTGSGSYEQYFGPGTRLTVT.

The rearrangement links TRBV27 to TRBJ2-5, with 8 bases aligning to TRBD2. With V trimmed by 5 bases and J by 0 bases, 8 bases remained unmatched. This CDR3 has 16 residues. The germline V gene encodes CDR1 MNHEY and CDR2 SMNVEV (reference sequence). The CDR3 region has the DNA TGTGCCAGCAGTGAGAATAGCGGGGCGTACCAAGAGACCCAGTACTTC. Translation: CASSENSGAYQETQYF.

This clone showed up just once. The V call is TRBV7-8, the J call TRBJ1-2, with D unresolved. CDR3 length equals 13 residues. The germline V gene has CDR1 SGHVS and CDR2 FQNEAQ. Trimming pared 4 bases from V and 2 bases from J, leaving 8 bases between. The CDR3: CASSSPRNYGYTF. The CDR3 nucleotides read TGTGCCAGCAGCTCACCTAGGAACTATGGCTACACCTTC.